This T cell receptor (beta chain) was observed in a study of CXCR3 chemokines and chemotherapy response in bladder cancer. The germline CDR1 and CDR2 sequences are MNHEY and SVGEGT. The CDR3 sequence is 13 residues long. V lost 9 bases and J lost 2; bases outside the gene matches: 2. This clonotype showed up many times. MiXCR was run by TCRdb on the PCR reads, yielding one entry per CDR3 protein. The top ten hold approximately 26% of the sample, which has 13,000 or so distinct CDR3 sequences, roughly 12% seen once. This clonotype originated in a human donor with bladder cancer that did not respond to neoadjuvant chemotherapy. The chain is built from TRBV6-2 or TRBV6-3 and TRBJ2-7; TRBD1 matches at 12 bases. This material was collected from a patient whose treatment included neoadjuvant chemotherapy. In DNA form, the CDR3 reads TGTGCCAGTGGGGACAGGGGGCCCTACGAGCAGTACTTC. It encodes CASGDRGPYEQYF.